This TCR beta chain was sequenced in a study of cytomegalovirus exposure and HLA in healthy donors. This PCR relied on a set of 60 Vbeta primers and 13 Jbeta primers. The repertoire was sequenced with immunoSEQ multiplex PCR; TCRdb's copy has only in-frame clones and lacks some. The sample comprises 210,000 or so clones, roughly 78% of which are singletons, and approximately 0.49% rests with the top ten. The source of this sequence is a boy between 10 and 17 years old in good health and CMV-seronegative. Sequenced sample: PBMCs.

The CDR3 DNA is TGTGCCAGCAGTTTTGGCAGGGGAAGAGAGACCCAGTACTTC. It encodes CASSFGRGRETQYF. The V call is TRBV4-2, the J call TRBJ2-5; perhaps TRBD1 as D (6 bases). The V end was cut by 6 bases, the J end by 4 bases, with 15 bases between. Germline CDR1 and CDR2: LGHNA and YNFKEQ. CDR3 length: 14 residues.